One and the same sample provided the 30 T cell receptor beta chains below, sequenced in a study of T-cell memory formation after mild COVID-19. TCRdb re-derived calls from the 5' RACE reads in MiXCR, one entry per CDR3 protein. The sample has under 300,000 distinct CDR3 sequences, roughly 15% seen once. What was sequenced was PBMCs or a T cell subset sorted from them (not recorded which). These receptors were taken from a man aged 18 to 30 who had mild COVID-19 (a few samples of this study predate the infection). Cell type and time point are not known.

Only a few counts were recorded for this clonotype. The chain combines TRBV20-1 with TRBJ2-1; 7 nucleotides agree with TRBD1. The CDR3 totals 11 residues. J was trimmed by 12 bases and V by 1 base; bases with no gene match: 3. CDR1 and CDR2 from the germline V gene are DFQATT and SNEGSKA (reference sequence). The CDR3 reads CSARVGTAQFF. The CDR3 bases are TGCAGTGCTAGAGTCGGGACAGCGCAGTTCTTC.

The CDR3 DNA sequence: TGTGCCAGCAGTGCGCTGGGGGGACAGCAGTACGTC. Translating gives CASSALGGQQYV. The V gene is TRBV6-2 or TRBV6-3, the J gene TRBJ2-7, with D possibly matching TRBD2 (6 bases). CDR3 size: 12 residues. From germline, CDR1 is MNHEY and CDR2 SVGEGT. Trimming removed 5 bases from V and 8 bases from J, with 13 bases in between.

V gene TRBV7-9 combines with J gene TRBJ2-5; the match to TRBD2 covers 8 bases. Germline V lookup: CDR1 SEHNR, CDR2 FQNEAQ (reference sequence). The CDR3 sequence is 14 residues long. Trimming took 6 bases from V and 0 from J; bases not matched to a gene: 3. CDR3 DNA: TGTGCCAGCAGTCGTAGCGGGGACCAAGAGACCCAGTACTTC. This codes for CASSRSGDQETQYF.

This clonotype was picked up many times. J is TRBJ1-1 and V is TRBV6-2 or TRBV6-3; D gene unclear. CDR1 MNHEY and CDR2 SVGEGT come from the germline V gene. V was pared by 2 bases and J by 10 bases, with 8 bases between. The CDR3 is 11 residues long. The CDR3 is CASSYALGAFF. Here the CDR3 DNA reads TGTGCCAGCAGTTACGCCCTGGGAGCTTTCTTT.

The gene calls are TRBV5-1 and TRBJ2-6; 9 bases match TRBD2. The V gene end was trimmed by 6 bases and the J gene end by 0 bases; junction bases not matched to a gene: 10. Germline V CDR1 and CDR2: SGHRS, YFSETQ. The CDR3 is 18 residues long. The CDR3 is CASTQWVAGDSGANVLTF. The CDR3 DNA reads TGCGCCAGCACCCAGTGGGTAGCGGGAGACTCTGGGGCCAACGTCCTGACTTTC.

A few counts support this clonotype. V is TRBV2 and J is TRBJ1-5, with D perhaps TRBD1 (6 bases). Germline V gives CDR1 SNHLY, CDR2 FYNNEI. The CDR3 spans 13 residues. V was shortened by 6 bases and J by 14 bases, with 20 bases between the two germline ends. This CDR3 is CASSASQGKEEHF. CDR3 bases: TGTGCCAGCAGCGCTTCCCAGGGGAAAGAGGAGCATTTT.

This chain uses TRBV6-1 with TRBJ1-4; no definite D call. Trimming left V 5 bases short and J 5 bases short, with 6 bases between. Germline assignment: CDR1 MNHNS and CDR2 SASEGT. The CDR3 has 12 amino acids. This CDR3 is CASSFVNEKLFF. The DNA for the CDR3 is TGTGCCAGCAGTTTCGTAAATGAAAAACTGTTTTTT.

The sample holds a few counts of this clonotype. The rearrangement joins TRBV18 to TRBJ2-1; D unclear. Germline CDR1 KGHSH, CDR2 LQKENI. The V gene lost 8 bases and the J gene lost 5 bases, with 7 bases spanning the gap. The CDR3 is made up of 11 amino acids. CDR3 nucleotide sequence: TGTGCCAGCGGCGGCGACAATGAGCAGTTCTTC. The encoded protein is CASGGDNEQFF.

This clonotype was detected only a few times. The gene calls are TRBV12-3 or TRBV12-4 and TRBJ1-1; no clear D. V was pared by 0 bases and J by 1 base, with 9 bases between. The CDR3 covers 15 residues. CDR3 bases: TGTGCCAGCAGTTTAGCGCTGGCGGGGAACACTGAAGCTTTCTTT. Translation: CASSLALAGNTEAFF.

The sample holds a few counts of this clonotype. This sequence joins TRBV5-1 and TRBJ1-5, with D hard to call. With 0 bases removed from V and 0 bases from J, the gap between germline ends came to 7 bases. CDR3 size: 15 residues. The V gene's germline CDR1 is SGHRS and CDR2 YFSETQ. DNA for the CDR3: TGCGCCAGCAGCTTGGACGGGAATAGCAATCAGCCCCAGCATTTT. This translates into CASSLDGNSNQPQHF. Supplemented by reference TRBV5-1 and TRBJ1-5, the full variable domain reads KAGVTQTPRYLIKTRGQQVTLSCSPISGHRSVSWYQQTPGQGLQFLFEYFSETQRNKGNFPGRFSGRQFSNSRSEMNVSTLELGDSALYLCASSLDGNSNQPQHFGDGTRLSIL.

The sample holds a few counts of this clonotype. The V call is TRBV7-9, the J call TRBJ1-4; D unclear. The CDR3 sequence is 12 residues long. The ends were cut back, 3 bases at V and 13 bases at J, with 12 bases in the middle. The germline CDR1 and CDR2 sequences are SEHNR and FQNEAQ (reference sequence). CDR3 sequence: CASSFRSLGLFF. CDR3 DNA sequence: TGTGCCAGCAGCTTTCGGTCCCTAGGACTGTTTTTT.

Many counts were recorded for this clonotype. The V call is TRBV27, the J call TRBJ1-2, with D possibly TRBD1 on 6 matching bases. CDR3 size: 17 residues. V was trimmed by 5 bases and J by 5 bases, leaving 24 bases between them. Per the germline V gene, CDR1 is MNHEY and CDR2 is SMNVEV (reference sequence). Written as DNA, the CDR3 is TGTGCCAGCAGTGTTTCAGCAGCGGACAGCCGCTTGTATGGCTACACCTTC. Protein: CASSVSAADSRLYGYTF.

The chain recombines TRBV12-3 or TRBV12-4 with TRBJ1-5; weak D call: TRBD1 (5 bases). V was cut by 5 bases and J by 1 base, with 15 bases left in between. The CDR3 is 16 amino acids. CDR3 nucleotide sequence: TGTGCCAGCAGTCCGGGATATGGGGGGAGCAATCAGCCCCAGCATTTT. It specifies CASSPGYGGSNQPQHF.

This clonotype appeared many times. The V gene is TRBV4-3, the J gene TRBJ2-1; 13 nucleotides line up with TRBD2. CDR1 LGHNA and CDR2 YSLEER come from the germline V gene. V gave up 7 bases and J gave up 2 bases; unmatched junction bases: 8. This CDR3 has 17 residues. CDR3 region: CASTPGLAGSPYNEQFF. CDR3 bases: TGCGCCAGCACCCCGGGACTAGCGGGGAGTCCCTACAATGAGCAGTTCTTC.

The chain is built from TRBV20-1 and TRBJ2-1, with TRBD2 matching over 11 bases. CDR3 length: 15 residues. The germline CDR1 and CDR2 sequences are DFQATT and SNEGSKA (reference sequence). Unmatched junction bases numbered 9, after V lost 3 bases and J lost 8 bases. The DNA of the CDR3 is TGCAGTGCTAGGGAGGCTAGCGGGGGGCGGTATGAGCAGTTCTTC. It is translated as CSAREASGGRYEQFF.

Many counts were recorded for this clonotype. V and J are TRBV24-1 and TRBJ2-1; D is perhaps TRBD1 (5 bases). The CDR3 has 14 amino acids. Per the germline V gene, CDR1 is KGHDR and CDR2 is SFDVKD. With 2 bases removed from V and 5 bases from J, the gap between germline ends came to 9 bases. The CDR3 sequence is CATSDSWGHNEQFF. The CDR3 coding sequence is TGTGCCACCAGTGATTCCTGGGGCCACAATGAGCAGTTCTTC.

A few counts support this clonotype. The chain has TRBV19 and TRBJ1-2; a weak D match, TRBD1 (5 bases). Trimming pared 3 bases from V and 6 bases from J, leaving 20 bases between. Germline CDR1 and CDR2: LNHDA and SQIVND (reference sequence). The CDR3 has 16 residues. The CDR3, as DNA: TGTGCCAGTAGTATCCCCGGGGTGGGGCGATTCGATGGCTACACCTTC. Amino acids: CASSIPGVGRFDGYTF.

V and J are TRBV20-1 and TRBJ1-5, with D maybe TRBD1 (5 bases). Germline V lookup: CDR1 DFQATT, CDR2 SNEGSKA (reference sequence). Trimming stripped 5 bases from V and 4 bases from J, with 12 bases between. CDR3 length: 13 amino acids. The CDR3 loop is CSAYDSKNQPQHF. CDR3 DNA: TGCAGTGCTTACGACAGTAAGAATCAGCCCCAGCATTTT.

The V gene is TRBV30, the J gene TRBJ2-6; D is unclear. This CDR3 spans 13 amino acids. V was clipped by 3 bases and J by 1 base, with 4 bases between them. Germline CDR1 is GTSNPN and CDR2 is SVGIG (reference sequence). Written as DNA, the CDR3 is TGTGCCTGGAGCCCATCTGGGGCCAACGTCCTGACTTTC. Its protein product is CAWSPSGANVLTF. Based on the CDR3 plus reference TRBV30 and TRBJ2-6, the full variable domain is SQTIHQWPATLVQPVGSPLSLECTVEGTSNPNLYWYRQAAGRGLQLLFYSVGIGQISSEVPQNLSASRPQDRQFILSSKKLLLSDSGFYLCAWSPSGANVLTFGAGSRLTVL.

Ten or more counts support this clonotype. CDR3 bases: TGTGCCAGCAGCGGACTAGCGGGGGGGCGACCCTCTACCGCCTCCTACGAGCAGTACTTC. Translating gives CASSGLAGGRPSTASYEQYF. This rearrangement joins TRBV7-2 to TRBJ2-7, with 15 bases aligning to TRBD2. The length of the CDR3 is 20 residues. Germline values: CDR1 SGHTA, CDR2 FQGNSA. The ends lost 5 bases at V and 0 bases at J; junction bases unmatched: 14.

This clonotype was recorded a few times. V gene TRBV5-8 combines with J gene TRBJ2-5; the match to TRBD2 covers 10 bases. Germline lookup yields CDR1 SGHTS and CDR2 YDEGEE. The J segment lost 4 bases and the V segment lost 1 base, leaving 10 bases of the junction unmatched. This CDR3 comprises 17 residues. The CDR3 bases are TGTGCCAGCAGCTTGTCGGAGACTAGCGGGCTGAGAGAGACCCAGTACTTC. Translation: CASSLSETSGLRETQYF. The full variable domain, completed using reference TRBV5-8 and TRBJ2-5, is EAGVTQSPTHLIKTRGQQATLRCSPISGHTSVYWYQQALGLGLQFLLWYDEGEERNRGNFPPRFSGRQFPNYSSELNVNALELEDSALYLCASSLSETSGLRETQYFGPGTRLLVL.

The V and J genes are TRBV20-1 and TRBJ2-6, with D possibly being TRBD2 (5 bases). The CDR3 has 16 residues. Trimming cost V 3 bases and J 0 bases, with 12 bases left between them. From germline, CDR1 is DFQATT and CDR2 SNEGSKA (reference sequence). The chain's CDR3 is CSASGGPSSGANVLTF. The CDR3 DNA follows: TGCAGTGCTAGCGGAGGTCCGAGCTCTGGGGCCAACGTCCTGACTTTC.

The chain recombines TRBV5-1 with TRBJ2-6; no firm D call. The CDR3 covers 15 residues. The ends were cut back, 0 bases at V and 0 bases at J, with 4 bases in the middle. Germline-derived CDR1 and CDR2 are SGHRS and YFSETQ. The CDR3 sequence: CASSLGASGANVLTF. In DNA form, the CDR3 reads TGCGCCAGCAGCTTGGGGGCCTCTGGGGCCAACGTCCTGACTTTC.

V gene TRBV9 combines with J gene TRBJ1-3; no definite D call. The CDR3 is 17 amino acids. Trimming pared 2 bases from V and 2 bases from J, leaving 17 bases between. CDR1 is SGDLS and CDR2 is YYNGEE in the germline V gene. The CDR3, as DNA: TGTGCCAGCAGCGTGTCTTCGGTTGGGCAGACTGGAAACACCATATATTTT. Amino acid sequence: CASSVSSVGQTGNTIYF.

The chain joins TRBV5-1 to TRBJ2-2; D remains unclear. Germline lookup yields CDR1 SGHRS and CDR2 YFSETQ. This CDR3 region has 14 residues. Between the trimmed V and J ends, which lost 0 bases and 4 bases, there was a span of 7 bases. Here the CDR3 DNA reads TGCGCCAGCAGCTTGGATCCGTCCACCGGGGAGCTGTTTTTT. Amino acids: CASSLDPSTGELFF.

In this sample, this clonotype turned up a few times. The chain uses TRBV4-1 and TRBJ1-4; 7 nucleotides line up with TRBD1. CDR3 size: 16 residues. Trimming cost V 0 bases and J 1 base; bases outside gene matches: 2. Germline loops: CDR1 MGHRA, CDR2 YSYEKL. CDR3 nucleotide sequence: TGCGCCAGCAGCCAAGAAAACAGGGGAACTAATGAAAAACTGTTTTTT. This encodes CASSQENRGTNEKLFF.

The chain uses TRBV5-1 and TRBJ1-2; D unresolved. The germline V and J ends were trimmed by 3 bases and 0 bases, with 9 bases remaining between them. The CDR3 runs 14 residues. Per germline, CDR1 SGHRS and CDR2 YFSETQ. DNA for the CDR3: TGCGCCAGCAGCTCGGGCCTTTCTAACTATGGCTACACCTTC. Translation gives CASSSGLSNYGYTF.

The chain employs TRBV6-5 and TRBJ2-3; 7 nucleotides match TRBD1. V lost 6 bases, J lost 5 bases, and 11 bases stayed unmatched. This CDR3 is built from 15 residues. CDR1 is MNHEY, CDR2 SVGAGI, per germline. Written as DNA, the CDR3 is TGTGCCAGCAGACCACCCGGGACAGCGATAGATACGCAGTATTTT. Translating gives CASRPPGTAIDTQYF.

This clonotype was seen only a few times. One junction end disagrees with the germline gene, perhaps due to a read error. The V gene is TRBV4-1, the J gene TRBJ2-5, with a possible D match to TRBD1 (6 bases). The length of the CDR3 is 17 residues. In germline, CDR1 is MGHRA, CDR2 YSYEKL. CDR3 sequence (DNA): TGCGCCAGCAGCCAAGAGTACAGGGTGGGATCCCAAGCGACCCAGTACTTC. Amino acid sequence: CASSQEYRVGSQATQYF.

The table lists this clonotype with many counts. This rearrangement joins TRBV5-1 to TRBJ1-1, with D perhaps matching TRBD1 (5 bases). Trimming left V 3 bases short and J 5 bases short, with 17 bases between. Germline V gene lookup returns CDR1 SGHRS and CDR2 YFSETQ. CDR3 size: 15 residues. The CDR3, as DNA: TGCGCCAGCAGCTCCCTTAACCCAGGGAAAACTGAAGCTTTCTTT. Its translation: CASSSLNPGKTEAFF.